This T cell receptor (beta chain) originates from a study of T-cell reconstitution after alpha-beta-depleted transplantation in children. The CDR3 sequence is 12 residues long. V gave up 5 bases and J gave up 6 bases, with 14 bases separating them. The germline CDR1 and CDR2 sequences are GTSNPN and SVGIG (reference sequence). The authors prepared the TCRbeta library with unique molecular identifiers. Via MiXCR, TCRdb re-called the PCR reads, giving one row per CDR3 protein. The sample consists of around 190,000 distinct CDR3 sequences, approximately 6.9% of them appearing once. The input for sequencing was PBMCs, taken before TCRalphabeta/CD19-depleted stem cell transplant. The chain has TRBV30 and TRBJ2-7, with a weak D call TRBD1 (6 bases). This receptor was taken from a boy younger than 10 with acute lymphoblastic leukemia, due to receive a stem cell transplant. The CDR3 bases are TGTGCCTGGGGCAGGGGTCTGCGCGAGCAGTACTTC. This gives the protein CAWGRGLREQYF. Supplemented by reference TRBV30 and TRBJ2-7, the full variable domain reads SQTIHQWPATLVQPVGSPLSLECTVEGTSNPNLYWYRQAAGRGLQLLFYSVGIGQISSEVPQNLSASRPQDRQFILSSKKLLLSDSGFYLCAWGRGLREQYFGPGTRLTVT.